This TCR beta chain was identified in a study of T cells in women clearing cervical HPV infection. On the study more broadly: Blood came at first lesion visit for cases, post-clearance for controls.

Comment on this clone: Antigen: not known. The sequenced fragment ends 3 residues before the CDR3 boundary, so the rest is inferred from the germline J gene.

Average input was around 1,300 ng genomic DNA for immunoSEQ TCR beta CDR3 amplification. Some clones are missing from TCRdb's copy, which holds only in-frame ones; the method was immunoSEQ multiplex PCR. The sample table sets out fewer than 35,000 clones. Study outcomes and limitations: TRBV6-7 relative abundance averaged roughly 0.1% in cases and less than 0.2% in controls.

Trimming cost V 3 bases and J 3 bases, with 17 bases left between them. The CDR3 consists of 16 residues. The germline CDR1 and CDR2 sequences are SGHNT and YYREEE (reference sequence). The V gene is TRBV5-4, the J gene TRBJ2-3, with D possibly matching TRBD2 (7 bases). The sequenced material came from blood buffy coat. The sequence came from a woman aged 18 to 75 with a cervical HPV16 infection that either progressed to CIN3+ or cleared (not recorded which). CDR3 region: CASSSRGAVSTDTQYF. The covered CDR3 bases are TGTGCCAGCAGCTCCCGGGGGGCCGTCAGTACAGATACG. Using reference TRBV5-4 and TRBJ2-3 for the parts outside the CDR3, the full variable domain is ETGVTQSPTHLIKTRGQQVTLRCSSQSGHNTVSWYQQALGQGPQFIFQYYREEENGRGNFPPRFSGLQFPNYSSELNVNALELDDSALYLCASSSRGAVSTDTQYFGPGTRLTVL.